This TCR beta chain was retrieved from a study of CD8 T cells in ankylosing spondylitis (dated by TCRdb to between 2016 and 2019). Notes on the research overall: T cell receptor beta repertoires were profiled in healthy donors and ankylosing spondylitis patients so that disease-linked TCR variants could be found. The full study cohort comprised 20 to 30 ankylosing spondylitis patients and approximately 100 healthy donors. Peripheral blood samples were taken, and synovial fluid was additionally collected from ankylosing spondylitis patients. The research as a whole found: Some motif variants were previously reported in synovial fluid and blood of reactive arthritis patients, suggesting common disease-initiation mechanisms. The disease-linked clones showed a CD8+ phenotype and occurred at relatively low frequencies in peripheral blood. A TCR beta motif made up of several highly homologous amino acid variants appeared to be characteristic of blood from ankylosing spondylitis patients. Significant enrichment of the disease-linked clones was reported in matched synovial fluid samples from ankylosing spondylitis patients.

This clonotype turned up a few times. It has no known antigen specificity. The record has no base qualities; no much larger clone is one base away. The CDR3 goes from the cysteine to the phenylalanine over 16 residues. The read is trimmed to its CDR3 DNA, 48 bases read in frame from base 1. V lost 1 base and J lost 5 bases; the stretch between them is 16 bases long. In the germline V gene (reference sequence), CDR1 corresponds to LNHNV and CDR2 to YYDKDF. The instrument given in TCRdb is Illumina HiSeq 2500. TCR beta libraries were prepared by quantitative 5'-RACE with molecular barcodes. The paper's data handling went like this. A new computational method, built on a probabilistic model of VDJ rearrangement, was used to identify disease-linked TCR variants. The public reads were run again by TCRdb, first through fastp at Q25 and then through MiXCR, and only productive beta chains were kept. Entries that share a CDR3 protein sequence are merged under the most common genes and DNA. The V and J calls and clone size are TCRdb's, not the authors'. This sample gives about 160,000 distinct CDR3 sequences in total; approximately 10% of them show up just once. The leading ten clones occupy roughly 16% of the sample.

Material for sequencing was blood, either unsorted or a sorted T cell fraction (not recorded which). In this chain, TRBV15 is recombined with TRBJ2-3; perhaps TRBD2 is the D gene, with 5 bases matching. The TCR comes from a female donor with ankylosing spondylitis or in good health (not recorded which). The CDR3 has the sequence CATSRGPGGPLDTQYF. The bases read TGTGCCACCAGCAGAGGCCCTGGCGGGCCCCTAGATACGCAGTATTTT.